These 21 T cell receptor beta chains were sequenced from one sample in a study of OX40 agonist ivuxolimab in advanced cancers. Assay: immunoSEQ multiplex PCR; the TCRdb copy retains only in-frame clones and omits some. The sample carries over 50,000 clones, about nine tenths recorded once. The source was CD4+ or CD8+ T cells sorted from blood, collected in a trial of the OX40 agonist ivuxolimab. The receptors were gathered from an adult with an advanced solid tumor such as melanoma, head and neck, liver or kidney cancer.

This rearrangement joins TRBV6-5 to TRBJ1-2; TRBD1 agrees at 7 bases. Germline loops: CDR1 MNHEY, CDR2 SVGAGI. The CDR3 spans 12 residues. Trimming took 10 bases from V and 2 from J; bases not matched to a gene: 4. In DNA, the CDR3 is TGTGCCACCGCGGGACAGAACTATGGCTACACCTTC. This encodes CATAGQNYGYTF.

The chain employs TRBV5-6 and TRBJ2-3; D may be TRBD2 (6 bases). V was cut by 0 bases and J by 1 base, with 12 bases left in between. The V gene's germline CDR1 is SGHDT and CDR2 YYEEEE. The CDR3 sequence is 16 residues long. DNA of the CDR3: TGTGCCAGCAGCTTGGGGGTCGGCGGGGGCACAGATACGCAGTATTTT. Protein sequence: CASSLGVGGGTDTQYF.

This rearrangement joins TRBV7-3 to TRBJ2-2, with D possibly matching TRBD2 (5 bases). Looked up from germline, CDR1 is SGHTA and CDR2 is FQGTGA. The CDR3 sequence is 16 residues long. Trimming left V 5 bases short and J 4 bases short, with 17 bases between. The CDR3 is CASSPPLGVGTGELFF. For the CDR3, the DNA is TGTGCCAGCAGCCCACCTCTGGGAGTCGGCACCGGGGAGCTGTTTTTT. Full variable domain (remainder filled in from reference TRBV7-3 and TRBJ2-2): GAGVSQTPSNKVTEKGKYVELRCDPISGHTALYWYRQSLGQGPEFLIYFQGTGAADDSGLPNDRFFAVRPEGSVSTLKIQRTERGDSAVYLCASSPPLGVGTGELFFGEGSRLTVL.

The V gene is TRBV19, the J gene TRBJ2-1, with D possibly being TRBD1 (6 bases). The CDR3 totals 14 residues. Deletions cut 5 bases from V and 8 bases from J, with 16 bases between. Germline CDR1 and CDR2: LNHDA and SQIVND (reference sequence). CDR3 residues: CASSPGDRGDEQFF. In nucleotides, the CDR3 is TGTGCCAGTAGTCCAGGGGATCGTGGCGATGAGCAGTTCTTC.

This clone was observed a handful of times. This chain uses TRBV2 with TRBJ1-3, with D perhaps TRBD1 (5 bases). Germline CDR1 SNHLY, CDR2 FYNNEI. The CDR3 runs to 16 residues. Deletions cut 6 bases from V and 0 bases from J, with 15 bases between. The CDR3 DNA reads TGTGCCAGCAGCGAACTGGCAGGGCTCTCTGGAAACACCATATATTTT. It translates to CASSELAGLSGNTIYF.

The genes are TRBV10-3 and TRBJ2-7; D perhaps matches TRBD2 (6 bases). In germline, CDR1 is ENHRY, CDR2 SYGVKD. V shed 10 bases and J shed 2 bases, with 12 bases lying between them. This CDR3 has 12 residues. CDR3 residues: CATRDVAYEQYF. The CDR3 DNA is TGTGCCACGCGGGACGTAGCCTACGAGCAGTACTTC.

Comment on this clone: Other DNA sequences from this sample encode an identical CDR3 as well. This rearrangement joins TRBV19 to TRBJ1-1; no reliable D call. CDR3 length equals 14 residues. Trimming pared 3 bases from V and 0 bases from J, leaving 8 bases between. The germline gives CDR1 LNHDA, CDR2 SQIVND (reference sequence). CDR3 DNA sequence: TGTGCCAGTAGTATTGGGGTGATGAACACTGAAGCTTTCTTT. It codes for CASSIGVMNTEAFF.

The chain uses TRBV15 and TRBJ2-3; D remains ambiguous. The V end lost 10 bases, the J end lost 0 bases, and 11 bases lay between the germline ends. Germline CDR1 and CDR2: LNHNV and YYDKDF (reference sequence). The CDR3 is 13 residues long. CDR3 in DNA: TGTGCCATAAGAGCGAGTAGCACAGATACGCAGTATTTT. It codes for CAIRASSTDTQYF. Drawing the rest from reference TRBV15 and TRBJ2-3, the complete variable domain is DAMVIQNPRYQVTQFGKPVTLSCSQTLNHNVMYWYQQKSSQAPKLLFHYYDKDFNNEADTPDNFQSRRPNTSFCFLDIRSPGLGDTAMYLCAIRASSTDTQYFGPGTRLTVL.

V and J are TRBV4-1 and TRBJ1-4; TRBD1 matches 9 bases. The trim removed 4 bases at V and 2 bases at J, leaving 2 bases unmatched. The CDR3 runs to 15 residues. CDR1 is MGHRA, CDR2 YSYEKL, per germline. CDR3 nucleotide sequence: TGCGCCAGCAGCCGCGGACAGGGGACTAATGAAAAACTGTTTTTT. This codes for CASSRGQGTNEKLFF.

This chain joins TRBV15 and TRBJ2-7; D not certain. The V and J ends lost 3 bases and 2 bases respectively, with 8 bases between them. This CDR3 spans 13 amino acids. Germline CDR1 LNHNV, CDR2 YYDKDF (reference sequence). The CDR3 reads CATSSPEAYEQYV. The CDR3 nucleotides read TGTGCCACCAGCAGCCCGGAAGCCTACGAGCAGTACGTC.

This rearrangement joins TRBV2 to TRBJ2-3; the D is unclear. CDR1 and CDR2 (germline): SNHLY, FYNNEI. The V end was cut by 3 bases, the J end by 3 bases, with 16 bases between. The CDR3 is 16 residues long. The DNA for the CDR3 is TGTGCCAGCAGTGAGTCGCCGGGCCACGGGACAGATACGCAGTATTTT. It translates to CASSESPGHGTDTQYF. The full variable domain, rest sourced from reference TRBV2 and TRBJ2-3, is EPEVTQTPSHQVTQMGQEVILRCVPISNHLYFYWYRQILGQKVEFLVSFYNNEISEKSEIFDDQFSVERPDGSNFTLKIRSTKLEDSAMYFCASSESPGHGTDTQYFGPGTRLTVL.

This chain joins TRBV4-3 and TRBJ2-1, with 11 bases lining up with TRBD2. Germline values: CDR1 LGHNA, CDR2 YSLEER. The CDR3 sequence is 14 residues long. V trimming: 5 bases; J trimming: 8 bases; junction bases outside the gene matches: 5. The CDR3 loop reads CASSMGLAAHEQFF. In nucleotides, the CDR3 is TGCGCCAGCAGCATGGGACTAGCGGCACATGAGCAGTTCTTC.

This clone appeared a single time. V and J are TRBV13 and TRBJ2-1; D is ambiguous. Trimming shortened V by 0 bases and J by 8 bases, and 5 bases separated the two germline ends. The CDR3 sequence is 12 residues long. Germline CDR1 PRHDT, CDR2 FYEKMQ (reference sequence). The CDR3 DNA follows: TGTGCCAGCAGCTTAGGGGCGGATGAGCAGTTCTTC. Amino acid sequence: CASSLGADEQFF.

The chain employs TRBV4-3 and TRBJ2-3, with D possibly matching TRBD2 (5 bases). V was trimmed by 0 bases and J by 5 bases, leaving 12 bases between them. CDR3 size: 15 residues. Germline lookup yields CDR1 LGHNA and CDR2 YSLEER. The CDR3 nucleotides are TGCGCCAGCAGCCAAGAGGCTAGCTCGGGAGATACGCAGTATTTT. As protein: CASSQEASSGDTQYF.

This chain uses TRBV19 with TRBJ1-5, with D hard to call. The CDR3 sequence is 15 residues long. Germline values: CDR1 LNHDA, CDR2 SQIVND (reference sequence). Between the trimmed V and J ends, which lost 2 bases and 0 bases, there was a span of 8 bases. The CDR3 spells CASSISPVSNQPQHF. The DNA for the CDR3 is TGTGCCAGTAGTATATCCCCTGTTAGCAATCAGCCCCAGCATTTT.

On this clone itself: Other DNA sequences in this specimen translate into the identical CDR3. The CDR3 spells CASSEFRVRNQPQHF. The CDR3 DNA follows: TGTGCCAGCAGCGAATTCAGGGTGCGCAATCAGCCCCAGCATTTT. The gene calls are TRBV6-1 and TRBJ1-5, with D tentatively TRBD1 (5 bases). CDR3 size: 15 residues. In germline, CDR1 is MNHNS, CDR2 SASEGT. The V and J ends lost 6 bases and 2 bases respectively, with 14 bases between them.

The chain joins TRBV27 to TRBJ2-3, with 11 positions matching TRBD2. With 5 bases clipped from V and 4 bases from J, the junction kept 8 bases outside the gene matches. The CDR3 runs 16 residues. The germline V gene has CDR1 MNHEY and CDR2 SMNVEV (reference sequence). The CDR3 region is CASSQTLAGGPDTQYF. Here the CDR3 DNA reads TGTGCCAGCAGTCAAACCCTAGCGGGAGGTCCAGATACGCAGTATTTT.

This clone has a single count. The chain uses TRBV9 and TRBJ2-2, with TRBD2 matching over 10 bases. V lost 4 bases, J lost 1 base, and 4 bases stayed unmatched. Per the germline V gene, CDR1 is SGDLS and CDR2 is YYNGEE. The CDR3 loop spans 16 amino acids. The CDR3 protein is CASSTRTSGNTGELFF. Written as DNA, the CDR3 is TGTGCCAGCAGCACTCGGACTAGCGGGAACACCGGGGAGCTGTTTTTT.

CDR3 sequence reads: CASSVNPGELNQPQHF. The DNA of the CDR3 is TGTGCCAGTAGTGTTAATCCCGGGGAGTTAAATCAGCCCCAGCATTTT. This chain links TRBV19 with TRBJ1-5; unclear D gene. Trimming pared 5 bases from V and 4 bases from J, leaving 18 bases between. The CDR3 sequence is 16 residues long. The germline gives CDR1 LNHDA, CDR2 SQIVND (reference sequence).

The rearrangement links TRBV19 to TRBJ1-5; weak D call: TRBD1 (5 bases). Trimming cost V 5 bases and J 3 bases, with 14 bases left between them. Germline lookup yields CDR1 LNHDA and CDR2 SQIVND (reference sequence). The CDR3 length is 15 residues. The CDR3 protein is CASSAYGTFNQPQHF. In DNA form, the CDR3 reads TGTGCCAGTAGTGCGTACGGGACTTTCAATCAGCCCCAGCATTTT.

The chain carries TRBV5-3 and TRBJ1-2; D remains unclear. TRBV5-3 is noted as an ORF with a role that remains uncertain. This CDR3 contains 15 residues. Trimming stripped 1 base from V and 0 bases from J, with 10 bases between. CDR3 in amino acids: CARSLLGSANYGYTF. DNA of the CDR3: TGTGCCAGAAGCTTGCTCGGTTCTGCTAACTATGGCTACACCTTC.